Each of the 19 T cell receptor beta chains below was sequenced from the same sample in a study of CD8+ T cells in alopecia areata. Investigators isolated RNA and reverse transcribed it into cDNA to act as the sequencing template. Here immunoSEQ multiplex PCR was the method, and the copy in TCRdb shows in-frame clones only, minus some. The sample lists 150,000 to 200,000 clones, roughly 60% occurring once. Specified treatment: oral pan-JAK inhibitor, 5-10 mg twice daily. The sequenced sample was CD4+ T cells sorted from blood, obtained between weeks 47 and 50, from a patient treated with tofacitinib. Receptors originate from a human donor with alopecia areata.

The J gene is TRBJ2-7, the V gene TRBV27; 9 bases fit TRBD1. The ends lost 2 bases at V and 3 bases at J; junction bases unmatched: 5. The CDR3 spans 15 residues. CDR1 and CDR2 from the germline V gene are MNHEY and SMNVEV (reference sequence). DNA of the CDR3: TGTGCCAGCAGTTTACACAGGGGGCGTTACTACGAGCAGTACTTC. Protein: CASSLHRGRYYEQYF.

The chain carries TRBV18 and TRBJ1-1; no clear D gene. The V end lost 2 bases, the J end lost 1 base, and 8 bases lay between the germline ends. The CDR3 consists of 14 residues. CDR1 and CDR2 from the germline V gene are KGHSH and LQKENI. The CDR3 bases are TGTGCCAGCTCACCAACCGGGCAGAACACTGAAGCTTTCTTT. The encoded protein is CASSPTGQNTEAFF.

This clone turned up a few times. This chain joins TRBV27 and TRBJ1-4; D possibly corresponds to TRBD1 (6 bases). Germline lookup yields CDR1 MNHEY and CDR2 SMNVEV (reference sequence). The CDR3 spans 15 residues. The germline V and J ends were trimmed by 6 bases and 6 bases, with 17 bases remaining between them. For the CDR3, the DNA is TGTGCCAGCAGACGTACAGGGCTGAACGATGAAAAACTGTTTTTT. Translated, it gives CASRRTGLNDEKLFF.

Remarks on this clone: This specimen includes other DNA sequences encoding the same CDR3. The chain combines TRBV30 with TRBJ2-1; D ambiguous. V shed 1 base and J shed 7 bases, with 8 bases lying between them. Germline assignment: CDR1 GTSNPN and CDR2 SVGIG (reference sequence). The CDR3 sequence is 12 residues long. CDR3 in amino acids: CAWSALGNEQFF. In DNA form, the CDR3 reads TGTGCCTGGAGTGCCCTAGGGAATGAGCAGTTCTTC.

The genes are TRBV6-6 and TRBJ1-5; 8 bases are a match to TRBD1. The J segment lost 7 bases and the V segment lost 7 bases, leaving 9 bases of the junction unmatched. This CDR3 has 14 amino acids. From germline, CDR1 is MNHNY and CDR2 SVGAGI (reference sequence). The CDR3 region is CASTTQGGIQPQHF. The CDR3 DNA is TGTGCCAGCACAACACAGGGGGGGATACAGCCCCAGCATTTT.

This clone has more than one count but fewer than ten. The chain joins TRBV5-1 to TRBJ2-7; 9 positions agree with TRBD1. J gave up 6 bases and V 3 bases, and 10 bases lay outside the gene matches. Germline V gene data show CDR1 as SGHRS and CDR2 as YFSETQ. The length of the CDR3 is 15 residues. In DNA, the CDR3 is TGCGCCAGCAGCTACGGGGACAGGGAGGTCGGCGAGCAGTACTTC. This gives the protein CASSYGDREVGEQYF.

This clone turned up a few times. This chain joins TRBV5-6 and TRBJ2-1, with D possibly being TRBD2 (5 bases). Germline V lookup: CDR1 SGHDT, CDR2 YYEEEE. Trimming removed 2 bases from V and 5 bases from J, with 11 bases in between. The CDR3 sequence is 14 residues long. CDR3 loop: CASSFAGANNEQFF. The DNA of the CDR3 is TGTGCCAGCAGCTTCGCGGGCGCCAACAATGAGCAGTTCTTC.

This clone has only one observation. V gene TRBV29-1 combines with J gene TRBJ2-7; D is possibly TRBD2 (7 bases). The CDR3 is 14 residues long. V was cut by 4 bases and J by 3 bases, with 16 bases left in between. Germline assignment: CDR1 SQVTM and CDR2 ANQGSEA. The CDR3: CSVARGGVVYEQYF. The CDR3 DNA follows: TGCAGCGTTGCCAGAGGGGGGGTCGTCTACGAGCAGTACTTC.

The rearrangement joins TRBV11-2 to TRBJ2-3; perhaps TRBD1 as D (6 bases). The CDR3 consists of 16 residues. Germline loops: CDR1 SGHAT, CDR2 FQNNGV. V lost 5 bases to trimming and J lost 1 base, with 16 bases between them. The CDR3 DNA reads TGTGCCAGCAGCCTCCTCGGGCAGGGGCGCACAGATACGCAGTATTTT. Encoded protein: CASSLLGQGRTDTQYF.

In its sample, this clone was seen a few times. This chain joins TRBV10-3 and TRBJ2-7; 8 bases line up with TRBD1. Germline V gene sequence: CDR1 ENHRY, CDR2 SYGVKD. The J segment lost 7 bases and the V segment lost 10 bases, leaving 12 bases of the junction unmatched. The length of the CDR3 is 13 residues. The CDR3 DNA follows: TGTGCCACGGTGGGACAGGTTTTGGAAGAGCAGTACTTC. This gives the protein CATVGQVLEEQYF.

DNA of the CDR3: TGTGCCAGCAGCTTAGGTATAGAGACCCAGTACTTC. It specifies CASSLGIETQYF. The chain is built from TRBV5-6 and TRBJ2-5; D remains ambiguous. The CDR3 has 12 residues. Germline V gene data show CDR1 as SGHDT and CDR2 as YYEEEE. With 2 bases removed from V and 4 bases from J, the gap between germline ends came to 6 bases.

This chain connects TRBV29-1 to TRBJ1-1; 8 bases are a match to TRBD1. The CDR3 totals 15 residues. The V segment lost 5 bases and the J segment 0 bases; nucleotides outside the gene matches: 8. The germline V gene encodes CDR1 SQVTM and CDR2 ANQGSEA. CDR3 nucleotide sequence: TGCAGCGTTTTGCCTCGGACAGGGCTGAACACTGAAGCTTTCTTT. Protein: CSVLPRTGLNTEAFF.

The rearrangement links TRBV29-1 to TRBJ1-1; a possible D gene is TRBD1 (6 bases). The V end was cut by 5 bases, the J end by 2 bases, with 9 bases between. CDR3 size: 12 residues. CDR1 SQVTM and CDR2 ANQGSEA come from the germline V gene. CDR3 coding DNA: TGCAGCGTTACAGGGATCAACACTGAAGCTTTCTTT. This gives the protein CSVTGINTEAFF.

In DNA, the CDR3 is TGTGCCAGCAGCGCCCTCCTAGGGTCGGCAGATACGCAGTATTTT. This translates into CASSALLGSADTQYF. This chain uses TRBV9 with TRBJ2-3; no firm D call. CDR3 size: 15 residues. Germline CDR1 reads SGDLS; CDR2 reads YYNGEE. V gave up 3 bases and J gave up 4 bases, with 15 bases separating them.

CDR3 coding DNA: TGTGCCTTACAAGTGAACTGGGCCTGGGGCTACACCTTC. Translating it yields CALQVNWAWGYTF. The rearrangement links TRBV30 to TRBJ1-2; D ambiguous. The CDR3 runs to 13 residues. The germline V gene has CDR1 GTSNPN and CDR2 SVGIG (reference sequence). The germline V and J ends were trimmed by 7 bases and 8 bases, with 20 bases remaining between them.

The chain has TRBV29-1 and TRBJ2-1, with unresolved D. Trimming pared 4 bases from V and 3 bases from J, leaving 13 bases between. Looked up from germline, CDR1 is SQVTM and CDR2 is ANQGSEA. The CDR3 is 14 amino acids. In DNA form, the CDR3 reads TGCAGCGTTGGAGGTGGGAAGGGCTACAATGAGCAGTTCTTC. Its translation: CSVGGGKGYNEQFF.

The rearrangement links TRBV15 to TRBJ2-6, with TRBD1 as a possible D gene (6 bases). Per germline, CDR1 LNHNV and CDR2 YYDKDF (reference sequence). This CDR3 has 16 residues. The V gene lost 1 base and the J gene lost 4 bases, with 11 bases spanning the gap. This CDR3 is CATSRATGKGANVLTF. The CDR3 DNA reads TGTGCCACCAGCAGAGCCACAGGGAAGGGGGCCAACGTCCTGACTTTC.

The CDR3 reads CSVRLYTGELFF. The CDR3 nucleotides are TGCAGCGTCCGACTCTACACCGGGGAGCTGTTTTTT. The chain combines TRBV29-1 with TRBJ2-2; no definite D call. CDR1 is SQVTM, CDR2 ANQGSEA, per germline. V was shortened by 6 bases and J by 3 bases, with 8 bases between the two germline ends. The CDR3 is made up of 12 amino acids.

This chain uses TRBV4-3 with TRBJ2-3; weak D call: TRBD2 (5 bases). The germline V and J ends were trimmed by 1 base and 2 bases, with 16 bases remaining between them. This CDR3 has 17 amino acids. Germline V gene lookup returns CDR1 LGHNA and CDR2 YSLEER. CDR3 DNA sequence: TGCGCCAGCAGCCAAGCCTCCAGCGGACCATCCACAGATACGCAGTATTTT. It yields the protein CASSQASSGPSTDTQYF.